This paragraph covers one T cell receptor (beta chain) sequence. Its antigen is unknown. The sample comes from a study of regulatory T cells in long-lasting Graves disease. Study-wide results and caveats: Favoring TRBV28, TRBJ1-2 and TRBJ2-5 was a feature seen in persistent disease.

Building of the TCR beta libraries involved iRepertoire HTBI primers and Arm-PCR of CDR3 regions. In TCRdb, the multiplex PCR reads were re-called with MiXCR into one record per CDR3 protein. The data contain 400,000 to 500,000 distinct CDR3 sequences, approximately 14% of them singletons. The CDR3 contains 15 residues. V lost 0 bases, J lost 0 bases, and 12 bases lay in between. Germline lookup yields CDR1 DFQATT and CDR2 SNEGSKA (reference sequence). Time point in this sample: newly diagnosed GD, antithyroid drugs for less than 3 months. Generation of the TCR library employed RNA extracted from PBMCs. Separately, the same data were catalogued under a study of T cells in Graves' hyperthyroidism and ophthalmopathy. That investigation notes: It was a median about 6 months before onset that the model predicted ophthalmopathy.

The sample was peripheral blood mononuclear cells (PBMCs), taken at new diagnosis, from a patient treated with antithyroid drugs. The chain combines TRBV20-1 with TRBJ2-7, with TRBD1 as a possible D gene (6 bases). The receptor was isolated from a woman in her forties or fifties with Graves disease. The CDR3 DNA is TGCAGTGCTAGAGAACAGGGAGACCCCTCCTACGAGCAGTACTTC. Protein product: CSAREQGDPSYEQYF.